This TCR beta chain was found in a study of shared clonotypes between healthy human individuals. About the research overall: Three plates each covered CD4 naive and memory; CD8 naive two, CD8 memory one.

Methods used by the authors: Junction-only immunoSEQ sequences carried no quality scores, so filtering differed. Clones were sequenced by immunoSEQ multiplex PCR, and TCRdb holds only the in-frame ones, with some missing. The DNA was the basis for D and trimming; V, J and clone size are from that table. The table lists about 2 million clones, roughly 95% of them singletons, with roughly 1% in the top ten. In the naive CD8 group, cells lacked CD45RO and were positively selected for CCR7, so terminally differentiated effector memory CD45RA+ cells were left out. Everyone who donated was a Caucasian adult who lived in Nashville, Tennessee. This clonotype was sampled from a man aged 18 to 35 in good health. Source material: naive CD8+ T cells sorted from blood.

The CDR3 region is CASSQQPTGGEFGNTIYF. CDR3 coding DNA: TGCGCCAGCAGCCAACAACCGACAGGGGGCGAGTTTGGAAACACCATATATTTT. This rearrangement joins TRBV4-1 to TRBJ1-3; 10 positions agree with TRBD1. The CDR3 is made up of 18 amino acids. The germline CDR1 and CDR2 sequences are MGHRA and YSYEKL. The V segment lost 2 bases and the J segment 3 bases; nucleotides outside the gene matches: 10.